One and the same sample provided the 2 T cell receptor beta chains below, sequenced in a study of blood T cells in healthy people across ages. Primed by a sample-barcoded 5' primer and a J-beta primer mix, a second PCR proceeded for 7 to 11 cycles. Each CDR3 protein gets one entry after TCRdb re-called the 5' RACE reads with MiXCR. This table holds 1.5 million to 1.9 million distinct CDR3 sequences, about 45% found once. Sequenced material: blood. The origin of the receptors is a woman younger than 30 in good health.

This clonotype has ten or more counts. J is TRBJ1-5 and V is TRBV24-1; the D is unclear. The CDR3 runs 13 residues. Trimming left V 5 bases short and J 0 bases short, with 4 bases between. Germline CDR1 and CDR2: KGHDR and SFDVKD. CDR3 nucleotide sequence: TGTGCCACCAGTGGTCATAGCAATCAGCCCCAGCATTTT. Protein: CATSGHSNQPQHF.

V and J are TRBV28 and TRBJ2-3, with TRBD2 matching 14 bases. V dropped 5 bases and J dropped 7; count of bases not matched to a gene: 8. CDR3 size: 16 residues. CDR1 is MDHEN and CDR2 is SYDVKM in the germline V gene. The CDR3 spells CASSTGLAGARNTQYF. The CDR3 DNA is TGTGCCAGCAGTACGGGACTAGCGGGAGCCCGAAATACGCAGTATTTT.